This T cell receptor beta chain was retrieved from a study of shared clonotypes between healthy human individuals. Study background: Donors had three CD4 naive, three CD4 memory, two CD8 naive and one CD8 memory plate apiece.

This table comes from immunoSEQ multiplex PCR, and its TCRdb copy is limited to in-frame clones, with some not included. The sample records roughly 1 million clones, more than 65% being singletons. Broader study findings: Since donors were few, the genetic and exposure-history diversity represented was limited. The sole specimen, blood, was sampled, and tissue repertoires likely differ. Naive CD4 clonotypes were shared across several donors at 4.5% to 6.5%.

A single count supports this clone. What it binds is unknown. A far larger clone is only one base removed, so a read error is likely. The CDR3 covers 15 residues. CDR1 is LGHNA and CDR2 is YSLEER in the germline V gene. The receptor was isolated from a man between 18 and 35 years old in good health. The specimen sequenced was memory CD4+ T cells sorted from blood. This sample's subset: CD45RA-negative fraction. The rearrangement uses TRBV4-3 and TRBJ2-3, with 8 nucleotides matching TRBD2. CDR3 in amino acids: CASSQDWTSTDAQYF. DNA of the CDR3: TGCGCCAGCAGCCAAGACTGGACTAGCACAGATGCGCAGTATTTT.